The entry that follows covers one T cell receptor beta chain sequence. Its antigen remains unknown. The data belong to a study of cytomegalovirus exposure and HLA in healthy donors. Across the whole study: Unique TCRs from HLA-typed donors, 75 million to 100 million of them, were held in an early data release. General study results and limits: Indistinguishability led to the exclusion of some V segments, TRBV6-2 and TRBV6-3 included. The study put under 200 TCR beta chains on its list as cytomegalovirus-associated.

Germline V CDR1 and CDR2: MNHEY, SMNVEV (reference sequence). The CDR3 is 17 residues long. V lost 0 bases, J lost 8 bases, and 10 bases stayed unmatched. In the PCR, 60 Vbeta and 13 Jbeta primers were used. Sequencing was performed with immunoSEQ multiplex PCR; in TCRdb, only in-frame clones are kept and a portion is missing. The sample gives some 150,000 clones, about four fifths of which show up once; approximately 6.1% is in the top ten. The sequence was obtained from a man aged 25-45 years in good health and CMV-seropositive. This chain links TRBV27 with TRBJ1-2; 12 bases are a match to TRBD1. The specimen sequenced was PBMCs. DNA for the CDR3: TGTGCCAGCAGTTTATCGATTCGTGGGACAGGGGGCCAAGGCTACACCTTC. Encoded protein: CASSLSIRGTGGQGYTF.